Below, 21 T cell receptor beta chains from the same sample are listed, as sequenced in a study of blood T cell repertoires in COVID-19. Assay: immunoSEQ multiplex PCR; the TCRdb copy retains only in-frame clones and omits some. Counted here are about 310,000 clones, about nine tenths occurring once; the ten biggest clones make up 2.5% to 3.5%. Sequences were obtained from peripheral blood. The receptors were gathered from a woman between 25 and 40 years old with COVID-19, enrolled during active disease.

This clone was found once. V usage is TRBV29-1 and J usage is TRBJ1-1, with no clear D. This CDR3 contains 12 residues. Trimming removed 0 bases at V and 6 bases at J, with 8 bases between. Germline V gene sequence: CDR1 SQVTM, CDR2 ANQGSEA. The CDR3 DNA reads TGCAGCGTTGAAGATCTTCGGGCTGAAGCTTTCTTT. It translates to CSVEDLRAEAFF.

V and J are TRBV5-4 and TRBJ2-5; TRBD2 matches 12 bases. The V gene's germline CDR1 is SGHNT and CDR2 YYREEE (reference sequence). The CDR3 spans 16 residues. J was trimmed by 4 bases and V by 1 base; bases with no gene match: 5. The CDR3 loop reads CASSLTSGRSGETQYF. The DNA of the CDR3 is TGTGCCAGCAGCTTGACTAGCGGGAGGAGCGGAGAGACCCAGTACTTC.

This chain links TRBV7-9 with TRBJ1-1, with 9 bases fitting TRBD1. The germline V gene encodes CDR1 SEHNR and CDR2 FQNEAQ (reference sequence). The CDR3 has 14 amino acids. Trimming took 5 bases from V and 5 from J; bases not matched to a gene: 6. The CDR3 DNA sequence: TGTGCCAGCAGCACCCGACAGGGGGGGACTGAAGCTTTCTTT. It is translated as CASSTRQGGTEAFF.

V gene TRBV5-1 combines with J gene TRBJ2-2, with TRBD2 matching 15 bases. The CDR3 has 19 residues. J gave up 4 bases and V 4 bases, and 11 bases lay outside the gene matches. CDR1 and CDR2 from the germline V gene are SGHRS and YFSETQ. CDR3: CASSPRTSGRASGTGELFF. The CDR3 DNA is TGCGCCAGCAGCCCTCGGACTAGCGGGAGGGCCTCTGGCACCGGGGAGCTGTTTTTT.

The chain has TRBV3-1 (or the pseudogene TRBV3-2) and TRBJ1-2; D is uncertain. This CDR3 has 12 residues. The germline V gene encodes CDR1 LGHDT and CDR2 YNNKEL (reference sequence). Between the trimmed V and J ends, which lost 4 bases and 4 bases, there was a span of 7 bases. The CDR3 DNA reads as TGTGCCAGCAGCCCAAACAGCTATGGCTACACCTTC. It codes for CASSPNSYGYTF.

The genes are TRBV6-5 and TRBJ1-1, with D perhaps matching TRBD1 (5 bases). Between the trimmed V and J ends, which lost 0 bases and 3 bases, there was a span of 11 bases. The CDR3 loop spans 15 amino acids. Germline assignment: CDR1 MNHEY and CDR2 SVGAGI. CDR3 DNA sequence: TGTGCCAGCAGTTACTCGAAAGGGGTGGACACTGAAGCTTTCTTT. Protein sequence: CASSYSKGVDTEAFF.

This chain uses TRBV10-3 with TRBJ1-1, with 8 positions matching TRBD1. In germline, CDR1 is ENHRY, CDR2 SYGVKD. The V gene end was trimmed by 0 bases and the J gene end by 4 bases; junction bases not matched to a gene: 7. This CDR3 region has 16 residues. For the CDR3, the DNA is TGTGCCATCAGTGAGTCAGGTCAGGGGGCGGGCACTGAAGCTTTCTTT. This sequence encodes CAISESGQGAGTEAFF.

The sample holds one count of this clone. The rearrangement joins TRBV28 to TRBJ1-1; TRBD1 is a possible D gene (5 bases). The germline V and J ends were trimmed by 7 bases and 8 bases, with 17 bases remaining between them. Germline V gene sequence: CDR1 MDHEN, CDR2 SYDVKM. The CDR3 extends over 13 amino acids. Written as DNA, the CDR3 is TGTGCCAGCATCCTAGAAGATCACAGGGAAGCTTTCTTT. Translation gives CASILEDHREAFF.

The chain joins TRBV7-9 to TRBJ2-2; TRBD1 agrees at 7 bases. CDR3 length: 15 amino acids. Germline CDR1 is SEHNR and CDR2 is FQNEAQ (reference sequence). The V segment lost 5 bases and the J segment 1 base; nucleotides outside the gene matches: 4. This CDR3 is CASSPGQWNTGELFF. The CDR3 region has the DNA TGTGCCAGCAGCCCGGGACAGTGGAACACCGGGGAGCTGTTTTTT.

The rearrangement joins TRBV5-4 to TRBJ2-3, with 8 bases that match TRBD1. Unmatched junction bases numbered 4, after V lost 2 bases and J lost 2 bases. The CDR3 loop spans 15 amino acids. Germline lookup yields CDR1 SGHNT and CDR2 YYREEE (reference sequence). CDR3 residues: CASSFDRGVTDTQYF. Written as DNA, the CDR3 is TGTGCCAGCAGCTTTGACAGGGGTGTCACAGATACGCAGTATTTT.

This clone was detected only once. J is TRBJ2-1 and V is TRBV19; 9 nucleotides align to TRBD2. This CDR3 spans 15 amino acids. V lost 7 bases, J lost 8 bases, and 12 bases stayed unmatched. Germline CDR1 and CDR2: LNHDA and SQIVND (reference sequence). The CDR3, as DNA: TGTGCCAGTACATGGGGGTTCGCGGGAGGGCATGAGCAGTTCTTC. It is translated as CASTWGFAGGHEQFF.

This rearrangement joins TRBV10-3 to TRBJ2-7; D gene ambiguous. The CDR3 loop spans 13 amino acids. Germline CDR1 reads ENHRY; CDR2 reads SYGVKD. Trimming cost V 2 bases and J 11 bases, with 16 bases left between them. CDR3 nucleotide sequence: TGTGCCATCAGTGAGCCAAAAACTCCTGTGGAGTACTTC. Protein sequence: CAISEPKTPVEYF.

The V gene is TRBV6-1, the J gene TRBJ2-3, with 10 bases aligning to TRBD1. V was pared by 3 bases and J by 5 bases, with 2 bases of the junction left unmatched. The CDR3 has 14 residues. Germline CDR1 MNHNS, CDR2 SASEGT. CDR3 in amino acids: CASSEGQGRDTQYF. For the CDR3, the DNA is TGTGCCAGCAGTGAGGGACAGGGGAGAGATACGCAGTATTTT.

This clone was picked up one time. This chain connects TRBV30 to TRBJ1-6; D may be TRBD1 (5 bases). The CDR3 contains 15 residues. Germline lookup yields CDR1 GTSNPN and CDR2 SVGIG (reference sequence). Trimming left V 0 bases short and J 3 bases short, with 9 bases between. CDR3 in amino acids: CAWSVPGGYNSPLHF. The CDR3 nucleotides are TGTGCCTGGAGTGTACCCGGGGGCTATAATTCACCCCTCCACTTT.

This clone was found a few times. CDR3 nucleotide sequence: TGTGCCAGCAGCTCGGGAGGCGGCTTGGGAAATACGCAGTATTTT. Protein product: CASSSGGGLGNTQYF. The chain combines TRBV27 with TRBJ2-3; 7 bases align to TRBD2. The CDR3 consists of 15 residues. With 6 bases clipped from V and 7 bases from J, the junction kept 13 bases outside the gene matches. CDR1 MNHEY and CDR2 SMNVEV come from the germline V gene (reference sequence).

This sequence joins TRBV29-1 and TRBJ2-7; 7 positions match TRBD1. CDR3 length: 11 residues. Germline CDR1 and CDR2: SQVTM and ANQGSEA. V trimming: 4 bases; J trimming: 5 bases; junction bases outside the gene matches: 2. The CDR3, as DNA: TGCAGCGTTGGACAGGGTAACGAGCAGTACTTC. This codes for CSVGQGNEQYF.

The CDR3 spells CASSWEQGPGGYGYTF. DNA for the CDR3: TGTGCCAGTAGTTGGGAACAGGGTCCGGGGGGCTATGGCTACACCTTC. The rearrangement links TRBV19 to TRBJ1-2; a possible D gene is TRBD1 (6 bases). Germline values: CDR1 LNHDA, CDR2 SQIVND (reference sequence). The CDR3 length is 16 residues. V shed 5 bases and J shed 4 bases, with 20 bases lying between them.

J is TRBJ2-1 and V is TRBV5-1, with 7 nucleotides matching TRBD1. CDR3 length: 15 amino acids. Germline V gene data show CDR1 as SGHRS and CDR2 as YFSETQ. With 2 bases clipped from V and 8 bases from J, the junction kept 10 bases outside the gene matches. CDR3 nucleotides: TGCGCCAGCAGCTTAGGAGACAGGGCGTTGTATGAGCAGTTCTTC. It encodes CASSLGDRALYEQFF.

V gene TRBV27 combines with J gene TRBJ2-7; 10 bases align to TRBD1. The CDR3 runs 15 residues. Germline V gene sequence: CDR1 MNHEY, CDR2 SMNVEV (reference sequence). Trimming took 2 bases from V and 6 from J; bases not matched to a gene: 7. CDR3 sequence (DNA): TGTGCCAGCAGTTTAGAGGGGGGGACAGGGGTCGAGCAGTACTTC. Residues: CASSLEGGTGVEQYF.

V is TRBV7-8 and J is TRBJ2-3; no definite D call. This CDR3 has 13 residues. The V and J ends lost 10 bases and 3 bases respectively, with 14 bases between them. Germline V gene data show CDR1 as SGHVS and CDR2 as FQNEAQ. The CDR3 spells CATQTSPTDTQYF. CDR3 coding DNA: TGTGCCACCCAGACTTCGCCAACAGATACGCAGTATTTT.

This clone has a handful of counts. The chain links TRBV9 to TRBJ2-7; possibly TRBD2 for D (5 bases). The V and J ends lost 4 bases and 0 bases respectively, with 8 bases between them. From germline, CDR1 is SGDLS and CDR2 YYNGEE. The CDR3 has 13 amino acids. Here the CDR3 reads CASSTGISYEQYF. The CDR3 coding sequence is TGTGCCAGCAGCACCGGGATCTCCTACGAGCAGTACTTC. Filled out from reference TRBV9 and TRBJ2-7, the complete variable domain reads DSGVTQTPKHLITATGQRVTLRCSPRSGDLSVYWYQQSLDQGLQFLIQYYNGEERAKGNILERFSAQQFPDLHSELNLSSLELGDSALYFCASSTGISYEQYFGPGTRLTVT.